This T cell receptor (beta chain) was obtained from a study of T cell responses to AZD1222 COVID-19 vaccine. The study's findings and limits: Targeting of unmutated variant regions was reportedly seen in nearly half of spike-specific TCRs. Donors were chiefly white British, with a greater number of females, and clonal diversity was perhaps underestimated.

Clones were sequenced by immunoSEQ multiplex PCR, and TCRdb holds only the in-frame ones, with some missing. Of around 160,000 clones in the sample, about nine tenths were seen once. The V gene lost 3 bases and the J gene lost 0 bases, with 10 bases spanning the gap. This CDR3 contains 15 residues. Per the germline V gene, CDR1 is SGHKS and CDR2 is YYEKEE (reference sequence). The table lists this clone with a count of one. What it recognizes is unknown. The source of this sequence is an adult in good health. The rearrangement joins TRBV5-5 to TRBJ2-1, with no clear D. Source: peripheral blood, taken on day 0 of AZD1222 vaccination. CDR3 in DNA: TGTGCCAGCAGCTCCTTACCGAACTCCTACAATGAGCAGTTCTTC. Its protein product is CASSSLPNSYNEQFF.